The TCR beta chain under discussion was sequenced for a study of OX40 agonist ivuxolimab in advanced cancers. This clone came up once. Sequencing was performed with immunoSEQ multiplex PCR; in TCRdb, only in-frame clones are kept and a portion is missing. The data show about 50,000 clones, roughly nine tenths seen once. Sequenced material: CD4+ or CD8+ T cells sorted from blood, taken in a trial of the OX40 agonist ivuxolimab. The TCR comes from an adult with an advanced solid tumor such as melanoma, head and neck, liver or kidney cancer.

The CDR3 nucleotides are TGTGCCAGTAGTATGGGCCCCAACCAAGAGACCCAGTACTTC. Translated, it gives CASSMGPNQETQYF. The gene calls are TRBV19 and TRBJ2-5, with unresolved D. The CDR3 has 14 amino acids. The ends were cut back, 3 bases at V and 0 bases at J, with 8 bases in the middle. Germline V gives CDR1 LNHDA, CDR2 SQIVND (reference sequence).